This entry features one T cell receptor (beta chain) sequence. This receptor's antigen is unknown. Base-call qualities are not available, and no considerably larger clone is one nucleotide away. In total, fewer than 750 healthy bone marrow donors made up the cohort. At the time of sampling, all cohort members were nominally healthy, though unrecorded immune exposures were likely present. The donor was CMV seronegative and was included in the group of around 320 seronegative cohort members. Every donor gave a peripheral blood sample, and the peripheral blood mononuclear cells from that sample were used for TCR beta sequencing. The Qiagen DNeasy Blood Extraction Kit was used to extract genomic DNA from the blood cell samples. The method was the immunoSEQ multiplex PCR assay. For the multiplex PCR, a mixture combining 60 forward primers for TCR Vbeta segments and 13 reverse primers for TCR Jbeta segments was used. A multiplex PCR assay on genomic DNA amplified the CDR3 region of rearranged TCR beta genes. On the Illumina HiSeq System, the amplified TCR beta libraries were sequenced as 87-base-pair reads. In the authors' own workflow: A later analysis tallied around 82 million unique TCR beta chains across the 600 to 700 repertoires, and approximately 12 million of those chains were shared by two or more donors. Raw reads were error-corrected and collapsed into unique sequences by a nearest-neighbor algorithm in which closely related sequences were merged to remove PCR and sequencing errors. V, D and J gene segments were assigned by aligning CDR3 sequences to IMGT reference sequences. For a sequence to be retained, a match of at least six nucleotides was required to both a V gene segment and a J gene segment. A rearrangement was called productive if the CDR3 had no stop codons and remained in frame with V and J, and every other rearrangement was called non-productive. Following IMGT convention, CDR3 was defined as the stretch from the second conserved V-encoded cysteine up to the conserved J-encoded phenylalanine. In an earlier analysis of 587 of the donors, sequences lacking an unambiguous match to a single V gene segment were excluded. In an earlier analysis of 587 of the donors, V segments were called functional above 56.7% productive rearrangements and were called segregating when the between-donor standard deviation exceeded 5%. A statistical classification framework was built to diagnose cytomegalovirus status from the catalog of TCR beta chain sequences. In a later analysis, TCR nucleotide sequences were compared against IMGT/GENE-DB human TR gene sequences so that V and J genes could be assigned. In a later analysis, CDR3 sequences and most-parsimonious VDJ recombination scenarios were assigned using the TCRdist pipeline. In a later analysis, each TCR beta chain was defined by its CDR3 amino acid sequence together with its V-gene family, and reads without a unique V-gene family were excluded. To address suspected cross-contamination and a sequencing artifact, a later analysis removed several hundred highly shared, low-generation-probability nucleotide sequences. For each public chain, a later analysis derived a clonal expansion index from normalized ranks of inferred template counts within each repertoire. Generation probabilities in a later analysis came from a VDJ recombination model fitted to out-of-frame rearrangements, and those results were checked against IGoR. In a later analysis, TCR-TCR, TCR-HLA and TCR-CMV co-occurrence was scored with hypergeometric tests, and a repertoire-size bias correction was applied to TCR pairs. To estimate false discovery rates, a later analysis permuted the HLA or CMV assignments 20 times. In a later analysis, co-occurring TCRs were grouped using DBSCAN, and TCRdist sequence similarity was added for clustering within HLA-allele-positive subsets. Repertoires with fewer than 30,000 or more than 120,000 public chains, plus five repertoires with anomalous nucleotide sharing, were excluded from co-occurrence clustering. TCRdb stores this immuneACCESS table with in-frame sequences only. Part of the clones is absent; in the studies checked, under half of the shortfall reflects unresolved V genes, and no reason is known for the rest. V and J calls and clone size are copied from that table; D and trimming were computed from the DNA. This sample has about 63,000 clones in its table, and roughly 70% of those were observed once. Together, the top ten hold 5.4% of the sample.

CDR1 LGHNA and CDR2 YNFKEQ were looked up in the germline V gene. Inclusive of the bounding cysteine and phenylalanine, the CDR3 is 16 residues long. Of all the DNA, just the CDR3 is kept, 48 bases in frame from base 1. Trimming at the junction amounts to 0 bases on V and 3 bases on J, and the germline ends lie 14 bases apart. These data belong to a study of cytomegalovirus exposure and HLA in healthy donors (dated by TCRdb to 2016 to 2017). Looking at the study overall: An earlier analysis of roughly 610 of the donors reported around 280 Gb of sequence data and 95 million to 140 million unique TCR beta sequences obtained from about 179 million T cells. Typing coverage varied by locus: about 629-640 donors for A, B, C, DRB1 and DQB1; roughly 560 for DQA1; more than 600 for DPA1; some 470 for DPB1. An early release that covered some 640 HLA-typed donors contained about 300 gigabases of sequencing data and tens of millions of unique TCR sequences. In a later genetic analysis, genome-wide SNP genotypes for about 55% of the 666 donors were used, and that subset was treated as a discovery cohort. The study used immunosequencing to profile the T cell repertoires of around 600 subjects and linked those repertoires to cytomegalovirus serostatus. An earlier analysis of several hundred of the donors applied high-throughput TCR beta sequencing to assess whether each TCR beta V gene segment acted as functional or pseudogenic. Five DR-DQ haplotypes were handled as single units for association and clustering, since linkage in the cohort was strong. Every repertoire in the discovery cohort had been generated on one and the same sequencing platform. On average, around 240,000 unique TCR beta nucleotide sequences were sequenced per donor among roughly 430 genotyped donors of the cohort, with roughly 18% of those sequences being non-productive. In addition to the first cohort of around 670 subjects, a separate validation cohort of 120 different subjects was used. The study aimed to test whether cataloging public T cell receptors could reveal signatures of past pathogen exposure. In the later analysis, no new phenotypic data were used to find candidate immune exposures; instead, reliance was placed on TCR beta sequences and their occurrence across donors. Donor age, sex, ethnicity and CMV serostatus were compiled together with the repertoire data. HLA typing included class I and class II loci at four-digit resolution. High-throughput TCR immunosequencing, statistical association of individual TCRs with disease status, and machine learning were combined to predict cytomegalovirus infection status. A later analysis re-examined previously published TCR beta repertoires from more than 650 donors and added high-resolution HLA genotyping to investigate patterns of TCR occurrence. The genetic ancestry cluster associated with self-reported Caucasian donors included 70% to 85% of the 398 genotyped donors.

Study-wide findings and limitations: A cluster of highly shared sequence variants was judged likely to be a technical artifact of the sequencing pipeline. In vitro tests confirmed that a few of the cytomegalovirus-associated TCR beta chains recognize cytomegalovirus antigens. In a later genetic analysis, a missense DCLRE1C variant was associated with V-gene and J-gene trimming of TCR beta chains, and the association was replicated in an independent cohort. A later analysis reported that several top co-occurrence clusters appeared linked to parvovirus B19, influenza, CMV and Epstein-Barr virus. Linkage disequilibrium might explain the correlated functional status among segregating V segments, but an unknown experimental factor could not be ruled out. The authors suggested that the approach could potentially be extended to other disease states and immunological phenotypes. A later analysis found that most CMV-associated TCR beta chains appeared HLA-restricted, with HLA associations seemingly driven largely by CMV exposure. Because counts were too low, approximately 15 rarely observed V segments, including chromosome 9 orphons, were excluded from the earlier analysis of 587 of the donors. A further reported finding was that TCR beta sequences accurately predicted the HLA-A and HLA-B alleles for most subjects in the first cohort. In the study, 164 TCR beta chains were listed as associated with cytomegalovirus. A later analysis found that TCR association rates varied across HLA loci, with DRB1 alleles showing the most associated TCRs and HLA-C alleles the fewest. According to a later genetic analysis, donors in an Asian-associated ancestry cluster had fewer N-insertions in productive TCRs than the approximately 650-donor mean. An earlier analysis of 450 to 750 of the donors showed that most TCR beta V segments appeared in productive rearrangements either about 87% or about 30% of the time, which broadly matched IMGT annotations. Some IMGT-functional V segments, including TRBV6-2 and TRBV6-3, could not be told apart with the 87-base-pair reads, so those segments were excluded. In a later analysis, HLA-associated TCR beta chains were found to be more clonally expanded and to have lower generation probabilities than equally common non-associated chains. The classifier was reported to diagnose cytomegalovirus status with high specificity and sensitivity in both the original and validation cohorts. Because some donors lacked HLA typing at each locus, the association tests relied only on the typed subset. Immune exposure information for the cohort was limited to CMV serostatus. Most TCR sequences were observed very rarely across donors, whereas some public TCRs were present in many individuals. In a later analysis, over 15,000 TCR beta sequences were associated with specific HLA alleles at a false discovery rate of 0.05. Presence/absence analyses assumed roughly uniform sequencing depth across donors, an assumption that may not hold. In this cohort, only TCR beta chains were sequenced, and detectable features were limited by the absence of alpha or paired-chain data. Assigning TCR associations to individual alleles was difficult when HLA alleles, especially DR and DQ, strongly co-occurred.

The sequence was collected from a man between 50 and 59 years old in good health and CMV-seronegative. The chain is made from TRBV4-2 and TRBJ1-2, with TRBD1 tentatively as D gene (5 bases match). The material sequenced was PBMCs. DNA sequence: TGTGCCAGCAGCCAAGACGACAGCGCCCTAGACTATGGCTACACCTTC. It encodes CASSQDDSALDYGYTF.